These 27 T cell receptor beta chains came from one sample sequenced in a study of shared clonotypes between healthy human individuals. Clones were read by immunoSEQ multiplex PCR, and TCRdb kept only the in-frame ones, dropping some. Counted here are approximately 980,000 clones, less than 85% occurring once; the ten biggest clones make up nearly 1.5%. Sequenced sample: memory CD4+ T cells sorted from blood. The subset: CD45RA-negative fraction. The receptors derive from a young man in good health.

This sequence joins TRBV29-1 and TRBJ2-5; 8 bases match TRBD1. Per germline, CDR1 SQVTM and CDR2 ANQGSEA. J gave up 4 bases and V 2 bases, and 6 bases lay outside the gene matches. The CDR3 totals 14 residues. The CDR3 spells CSVELAGGRETQYF. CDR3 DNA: TGCAGCGTTGAATTGGCAGGGGGCAGAGAGACCCAGTACTTC.

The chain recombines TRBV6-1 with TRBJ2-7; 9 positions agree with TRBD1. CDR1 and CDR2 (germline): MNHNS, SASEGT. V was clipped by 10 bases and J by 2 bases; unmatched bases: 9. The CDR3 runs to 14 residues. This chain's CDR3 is CATTRGQGPYEQYF. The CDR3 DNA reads TGTGCCACCACGAGGGGACAGGGTCCCTACGAGCAGTACTTC.

The CDR3 DNA reads TGTGCCAGCAGCTCGAGCAGCACAGATACGCAGTATTTT. It yields the protein CASSSSSTDTQYF. The chain combines TRBV6-6 with TRBJ2-3; D remains ambiguous. V gave up 6 bases and J gave up 0 bases, with 7 bases separating them. Germline V gene lookup returns CDR1 MNHNY and CDR2 SVGAGI (reference sequence). The CDR3 covers 13 residues.

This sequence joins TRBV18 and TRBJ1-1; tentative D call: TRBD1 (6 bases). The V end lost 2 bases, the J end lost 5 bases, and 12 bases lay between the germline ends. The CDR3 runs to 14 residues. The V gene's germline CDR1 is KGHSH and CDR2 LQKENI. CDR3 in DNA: TGTGCCAGCTCACCATTGGGGGCGGGGACTGAAGCTTTCTTT. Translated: CASSPLGAGTEAFF.

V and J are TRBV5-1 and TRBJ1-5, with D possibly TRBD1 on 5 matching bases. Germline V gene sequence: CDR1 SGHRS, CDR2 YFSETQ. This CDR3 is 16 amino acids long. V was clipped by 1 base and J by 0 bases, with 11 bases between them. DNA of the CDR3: TGCGCCAGCAGCTTGCACGGCACAGGTAGCAATCAGCCCCAGCATTTT. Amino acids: CASSLHGTGSNQPQHF. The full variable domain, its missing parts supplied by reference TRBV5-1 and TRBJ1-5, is KAGVTQTPRYLIKTRGQQVTLSCSPISGHRSVSWYQQTPGQGLQFLFEYFSETQRNKGNFPGRFSGRQFSNSRSEMNVSTLELGDSALYLCASSLHGTGSNQPQHFGDGTRLSIL.

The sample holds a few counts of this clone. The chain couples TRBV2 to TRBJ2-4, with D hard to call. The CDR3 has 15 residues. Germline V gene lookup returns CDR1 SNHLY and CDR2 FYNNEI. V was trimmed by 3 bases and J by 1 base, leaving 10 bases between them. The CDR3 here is CASSDGGLAKNIQYF. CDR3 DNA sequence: TGTGCCAGCAGTGATGGTGGCCTGGCCAAAAACATTCAGTACTTC. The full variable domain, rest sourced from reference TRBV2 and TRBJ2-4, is EPEVTQTPSHQVTQMGQEVILRCVPISNHLYFYWYRQILGQKVEFLVSFYNNEISEKSEIFDDQFSVERPDGSNFTLKIRSTKLEDSAMYFCASSDGGLAKNIQYFGAGTRLSVL.

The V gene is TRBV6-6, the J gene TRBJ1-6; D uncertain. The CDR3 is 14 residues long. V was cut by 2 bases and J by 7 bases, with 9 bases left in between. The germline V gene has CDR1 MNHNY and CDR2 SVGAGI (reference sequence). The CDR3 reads CASSYGGLNSPLHF. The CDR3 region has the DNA TGTGCCAGCAGTTACGGAGGGTTGAATTCACCCCTCCACTTT.

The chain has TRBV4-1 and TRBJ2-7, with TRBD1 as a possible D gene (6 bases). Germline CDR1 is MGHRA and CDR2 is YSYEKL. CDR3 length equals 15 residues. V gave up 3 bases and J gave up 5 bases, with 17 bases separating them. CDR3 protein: CASSQAGTSYHEQYF. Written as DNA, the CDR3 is TGCGCCAGCAGCCAGGCCGGGACATCGTACCACGAGCAGTACTTC.

Here the CDR3 DNA reads TGCGCCAGCAGCTTGGCGGGAGGGGGCGCGTTGAACATTCAGTACTTC. Translated, it gives CASSLAGGGALNIQYF. The rearrangement joins TRBV5-1 to TRBJ2-4; D might be TRBD2 (8 bases). The CDR3 is made up of 16 amino acids. Germline assignment: CDR1 SGHRS and CDR2 YFSETQ. The V end lost 0 bases, the J end lost 7 bases, and 17 bases lay between the germline ends.

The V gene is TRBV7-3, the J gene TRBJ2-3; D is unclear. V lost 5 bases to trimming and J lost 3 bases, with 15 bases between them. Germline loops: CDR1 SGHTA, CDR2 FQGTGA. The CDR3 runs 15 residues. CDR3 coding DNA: TGTGCCAGCAGCCCGAGGATGGGCGGAACAGATACGCAGTATTTT. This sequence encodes CASSPRMGGTDTQYF. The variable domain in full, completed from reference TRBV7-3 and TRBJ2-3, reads GAGVSQTPSNKVTEKGKYVELRCDPISGHTALYWYRQSLGQGPEFLIYFQGTGAADDSGLPNDRFFAVRPEGSVSTLKIQRTERGDSAVYLCASSPRMGGTDTQYFGPGTRLTVL.

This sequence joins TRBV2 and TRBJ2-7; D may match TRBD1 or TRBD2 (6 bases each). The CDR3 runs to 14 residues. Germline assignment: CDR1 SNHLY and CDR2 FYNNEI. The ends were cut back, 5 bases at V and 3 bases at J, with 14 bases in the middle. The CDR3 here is CASSTGRKNYEQYF. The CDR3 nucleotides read TGTGCCAGCAGTACAGGGAGGAAAAACTACGAGCAGTACTTC.

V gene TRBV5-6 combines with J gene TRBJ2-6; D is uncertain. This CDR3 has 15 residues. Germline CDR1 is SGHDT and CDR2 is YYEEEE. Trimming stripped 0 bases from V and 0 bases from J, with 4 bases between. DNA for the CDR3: TGTGCCAGCAGCTTGGAATACTCTGGGGCCAACGTCCTGACTTTC. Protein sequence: CASSLEYSGANVLTF.

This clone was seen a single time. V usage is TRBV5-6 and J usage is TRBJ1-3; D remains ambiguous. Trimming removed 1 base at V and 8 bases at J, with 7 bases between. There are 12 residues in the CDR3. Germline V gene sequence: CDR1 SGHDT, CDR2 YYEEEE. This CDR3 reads CASSLMGDTIYF. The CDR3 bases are TGTGCCAGCAGCTTGATGGGAGACACCATATATTTT.

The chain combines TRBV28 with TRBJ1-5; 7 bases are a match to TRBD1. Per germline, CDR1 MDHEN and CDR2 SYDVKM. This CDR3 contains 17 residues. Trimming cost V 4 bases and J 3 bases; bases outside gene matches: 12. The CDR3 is CASSSPTGLFFNQPQHF. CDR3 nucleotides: TGTGCCAGCAGTTCTCCGACAGGGTTGTTTTTCAATCAGCCCCAGCATTTT.

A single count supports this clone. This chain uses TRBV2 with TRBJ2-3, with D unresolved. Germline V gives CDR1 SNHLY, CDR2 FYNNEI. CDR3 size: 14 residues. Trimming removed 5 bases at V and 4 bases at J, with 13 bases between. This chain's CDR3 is CASSPQRASDTQYF. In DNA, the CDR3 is TGTGCCAGCAGTCCCCAAAGGGCGTCAGATACGCAGTATTTT.

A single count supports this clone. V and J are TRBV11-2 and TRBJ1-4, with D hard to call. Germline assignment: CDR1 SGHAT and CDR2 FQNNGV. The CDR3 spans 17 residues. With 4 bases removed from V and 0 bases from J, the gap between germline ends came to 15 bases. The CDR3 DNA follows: TGTGCCAGCAGCTCCCTTCGCGGGTGGACAACTAATGAAAAACTGTTTTTT. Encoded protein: CASSSLRGWTTNEKLFF.

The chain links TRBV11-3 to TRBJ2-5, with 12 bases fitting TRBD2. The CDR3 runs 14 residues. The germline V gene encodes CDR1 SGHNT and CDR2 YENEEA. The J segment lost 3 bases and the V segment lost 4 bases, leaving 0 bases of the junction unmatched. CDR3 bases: TGTGCCAGCAGCTGGACTAGCGGGGAAGAGACCCAGTACTTC. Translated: CASSWTSGEETQYF.

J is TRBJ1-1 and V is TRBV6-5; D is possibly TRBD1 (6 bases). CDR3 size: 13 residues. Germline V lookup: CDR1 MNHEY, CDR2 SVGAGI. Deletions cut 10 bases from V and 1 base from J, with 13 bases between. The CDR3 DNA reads TGTGCCACCGCCCGGGGGCGGAACACTGAAGCTTTCTTT. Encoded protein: CATARGRNTEAFF.

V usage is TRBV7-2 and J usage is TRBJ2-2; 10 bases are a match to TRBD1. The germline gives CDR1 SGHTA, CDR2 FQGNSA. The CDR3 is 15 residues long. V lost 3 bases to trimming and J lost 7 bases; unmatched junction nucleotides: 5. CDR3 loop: CASSFGTGVGGELFF. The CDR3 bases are TGTGCCAGCAGCTTTGGGACAGGGGTGGGCGGGGAGCTGTTTTTT.

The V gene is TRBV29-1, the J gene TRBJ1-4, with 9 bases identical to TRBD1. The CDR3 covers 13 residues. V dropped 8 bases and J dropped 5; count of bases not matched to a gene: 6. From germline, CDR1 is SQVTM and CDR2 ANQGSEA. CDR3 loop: CSIKDRGNEKLFF. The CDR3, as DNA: TGCAGCATCAAAGACAGGGGGAATGAAAAACTGTTTTTT.

The chain's CDR3 is CASKFTTSGSTDTQYF. In nucleotides, the CDR3 is TGTGCCAGCAAGTTCACCACTAGCGGAAGCACAGATACGCAGTATTTT. The gene calls are TRBV27 and TRBJ2-3; 8 bases fit TRBD2. The CDR3 has 16 residues. V lost 7 bases and J lost 0; bases outside the gene matches: 9. Germline V gene lookup returns CDR1 MNHEY and CDR2 SMNVEV (reference sequence).

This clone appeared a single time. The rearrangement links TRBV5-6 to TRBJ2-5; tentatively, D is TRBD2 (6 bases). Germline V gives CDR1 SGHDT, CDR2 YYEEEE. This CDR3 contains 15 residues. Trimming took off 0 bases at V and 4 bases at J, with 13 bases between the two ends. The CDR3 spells CASSLEAGRTETQYF. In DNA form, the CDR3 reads TGTGCCAGCAGCTTGGAGGCGGGGCGCACAGAGACCCAGTACTTC.

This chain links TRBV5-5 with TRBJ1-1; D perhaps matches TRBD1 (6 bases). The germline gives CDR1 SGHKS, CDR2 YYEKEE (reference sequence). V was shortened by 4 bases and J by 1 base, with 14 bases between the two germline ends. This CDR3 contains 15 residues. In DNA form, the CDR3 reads TGTGCCAGCAGCCTCATAGCGACAGGGAACACTGAAGCTTTCTTT. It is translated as CASSLIATGNTEAFF. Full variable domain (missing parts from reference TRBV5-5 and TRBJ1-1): DAGVTQSPTHLIKTRGQQVTLRCSPISGHKSVSWYQQVLGQGPQFIFQYYEKEERGRGNFPDRFSARQFPNYSSELNVNALLLGDSALYLCASSLIATGNTEAFFGQGTRLTVV.

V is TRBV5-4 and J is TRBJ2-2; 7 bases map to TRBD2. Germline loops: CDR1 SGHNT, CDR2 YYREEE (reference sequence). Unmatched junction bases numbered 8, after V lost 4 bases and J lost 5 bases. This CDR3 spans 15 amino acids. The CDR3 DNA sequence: TGTGCCAGCAGCCGGGGGGAGTCAGTGACCGGGGAGCTGTTTTTT. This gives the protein CASSRGESVTGELFF.

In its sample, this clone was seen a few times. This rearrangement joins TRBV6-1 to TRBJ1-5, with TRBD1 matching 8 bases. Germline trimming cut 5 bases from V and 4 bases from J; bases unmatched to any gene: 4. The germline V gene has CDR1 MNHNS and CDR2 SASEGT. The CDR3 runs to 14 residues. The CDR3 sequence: CASSLTGGNQPQHF. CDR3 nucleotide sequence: TGTGCCAGCAGTTTAACAGGGGGGAATCAGCCCCAGCATTTT.

The CDR3 protein is CASSPRGQGSIGANVLTF. The CDR3 coding sequence is TGTGCCAGCTCACCACGGGGCCAGGGGTCAATTGGGGCCAACGTCCTGACTTTC. The chain combines TRBV18 with TRBJ2-6; D might be TRBD1 (6 bases). V lost 1 base, J lost 3 bases, and 16 bases lay in between. Germline loops: CDR1 KGHSH, CDR2 LQKENI. The CDR3 spans 18 residues.

The CDR3 here is CASKEGGPYEQYF. CDR3 bases: TGCGCCAGCAAAGAGGGAGGCCCCTACGAGCAGTACTTC. The rearrangement joins TRBV10-2 to TRBJ2-7, with a tentative D call TRBD2 (6 bases). The CDR3 is made up of 13 amino acids. Germline CDR1 and CDR2: WSHSY and SAAADI. The V and J ends lost 7 bases and 2 bases respectively, with 12 bases between them.